This record looks at one T cell receptor (beta chain) sequence and its context. Its cognate antigen is unknown. TCR alpha and beta CDR3 regions were amplified from RNA using iRepertoire nested multiplex PCR. TCRdb analysed the multiplex PCR reads with MiXCR anew, one entry per CDR3 protein. The sample lists 150,000 or so distinct CDR3 sequences, about two fifths occurring once. This sample stems from a study of glioma-infiltrating T cells. Study conclusions and caveats: Gliomas, especially low-grade, showed above-expected tissue-blood divergence; non-neoplastic patients showed below.

The CDR3 totals 13 residues. Deletions cut 4 bases from V and 2 bases from J, with 8 bases between. The germline V gene has CDR1 SGHVS and CDR2 FNYEAQ. This chain uses TRBV7-6 with TRBJ1-2, with a weak D call TRBD1 (6 bases). The sequence was collected from a human donor with low-grade glioma or glioblastoma, undergoing nonglioma brain surgery, or in good health (not recorded which). Sequencing used glioma tissue, nonneoplastic brain tissue, or PBMCs (not recorded which). The CDR3, as DNA: TGTGCCAGCAGCTCAACAGGGAACTATGGCTACACCTTC. This sequence encodes CASSSTGNYGYTF.